The 19 T cell receptor beta chains below were found in one sample sequenced in a study of identical twins' blood T cells (dated by TCRdb to 2012 to 2014). The method behind the library was 5' RACE. TCRdb lists the instrument as Illumina Genome Analyzer IIx. TCRdb ran its own pipeline on the public reads, namely fastp trimming at Q25 and MiXCR clone calling, and kept in-frame beta chains. Rows with a matching CDR3 protein are joined into one entry that keeps the most common DNA and genes. Here the sample has 350,000 to 400,000 distinct CDR3 sequences; 25% to 35% occur a single time. The top ten hold 6.1% of the sample. The material sequenced was PBMCs. These receptors all come from a woman aged 18 to 55 in good health.

This clonotype occurred many times. This sequence joins TRBV7-9 and TRBJ1-4; tentatively, D is TRBD1 (5 bases). CDR3 length: 16 residues. V lost 1 base and J lost 8, with 17 bases in between. The V gene's germline CDR1 is SEHNR and CDR2 FQNEAQ (reference sequence). This CDR3 reads CASSLGLSGWPEKLFF. The CDR3 DNA reads TGTGCCAGCAGCTTAGGACTTTCAGGGTGGCCCGAAAAACTGTTTTTT.

The CDR3 coding sequence is TGTGCCTGGGGAAGCGGGACCTCCTACAATGAGCAGTTCTTC. Protein product: CAWGSGTSYNEQFF. This chain connects TRBV30 to TRBJ2-1, with 7 bases aligning to TRBD2. The germline gives CDR1 GTSNPN, CDR2 SVGIG (reference sequence). This CDR3 is built from 14 residues. After removal of 5 bases from V and 0 bases from J, the junction contained 4 bases not matched to a gene. Full variable domain (remainder filled in from reference TRBV30 and TRBJ2-1): SQTIHQWPATLVQPVGSPLSLECTVEGTSNPNLYWYRQAAGRGLQLLFYSVGIGQISSEVPQNLSASRPQDRQFILSSKKLLLSDSGFYLCAWGSGTSYNEQFFGPGTRLTVL.

The V and J genes are TRBV7-9 and TRBJ2-1; D tentatively reads TRBD1 or TRBD2 (5 bases each). The CDR3 sequence is 15 residues long. Trimming removed 1 base from V and 4 bases from J, with 11 bases in between. The V gene's germline CDR1 is SEHNR and CDR2 FQNEAQ (reference sequence). The CDR3, as DNA: TGTGCCAGCAGCTTAGGGGGGACGAGGTACAATGAGCAGTTCTTC. Protein: CASSLGGTRYNEQFF.

The V gene is TRBV11-2, the J gene TRBJ2-7; TRBD2 matches 12 bases. From germline, CDR1 is SGHAT and CDR2 FQNNGV. This CDR3 has 17 amino acids. V lost 5 bases to trimming and J lost 3 bases; unmatched junction nucleotides: 11. CDR3: CASSVLAGGTPIYEQYF. The CDR3 bases are TGTGCCAGCAGCGTACTAGCGGGGGGAACCCCTATCTACGAGCAGTACTTC.

V is TRBV12-3 or TRBV12-4 and J is TRBJ1-2; D unclear. The CDR3 extends over 12 amino acids. The V and J ends lost 2 bases and 8 bases respectively, with 9 bases between them. The CDR3 DNA follows: TGTGCCAGCAGTTTATCCCCTCGCGGCTACACCTTC. It is translated as CASSLSPRGYTF.

The chain joins TRBV6-5 to TRBJ1-1; D is unresolved. The CDR3 has 11 amino acids. The germline gives CDR1 MNHEY, CDR2 SVGAGI. Trimming cost V 10 bases and J 8 bases, with 14 bases left between them. CDR3 residues: CATRTGREAFF. CDR3 nucleotide sequence: TGTGCCACCCGGACCGGTAGGGAAGCTTTCTTT.

The rearrangement uses TRBV20-1 and TRBJ2-1, with TRBD2 matching over 11 bases. The junction had 7 bases not matched to a gene; V was cut back by 5 bases and J by 4 bases. CDR1 is DFQATT and CDR2 is SNEGSKA in the germline V gene (reference sequence). The length of the CDR3 is 15 residues. The CDR3 here is CSAVPTSGKYNEQFF. As DNA, the CDR3 is TGCAGTGCTGTGCCGACTAGCGGGAAGTACAATGAGCAGTTCTTC.

Ten or more counts support this clonotype. V usage is TRBV15 and J usage is TRBJ1-2, with 8 bases lining up with TRBD1. With V trimmed by 0 bases and J by 8 bases, 5 bases remained unmatched. The CDR3 totals 14 residues. Germline CDR1 is LNHNV and CDR2 is YYDKDF (reference sequence). The CDR3 sequence is CATSRDLAGGGYTF. In DNA form, the CDR3 reads TGTGCCACCAGCAGAGATCTGGCAGGGGGCGGCTACACCTTC.

A few counts support this clonotype. The CDR3, as DNA: TGTGCCAGCAGTGAAGCAGGGGCTAGCTCCTACGAGCAGTACTTC. Translation: CASSEAGASSYEQYF. The chain uses TRBV6-1 and TRBJ2-7; TRBD1 is a possible D gene (5 bases). The CDR3 totals 15 residues. Germline V gene data show CDR1 as MNHNS and CDR2 as SASEGT. Trimming removed 0 bases from V and 0 bases from J, with 9 bases in between.

The sample holds many counts of this clonotype. The genes are TRBV10-3 and TRBJ1-2, with 8 positions matching TRBD1. Per germline, CDR1 ENHRY and CDR2 SYGVKD. This CDR3 contains 14 residues. The ends lost 3 bases at V and 3 bases at J; junction bases unmatched: 3. CDR3 protein: CAISEQGVHYGYTF. DNA of the CDR3: TGTGCCATCAGTGAACAGGGGGTACACTATGGCTACACCTTC.

Only a few counts were recorded for this clonotype. This chain joins TRBV15 and TRBJ2-1; 9 nucleotides align to TRBD1. V trimming: 7 bases; J trimming: 5 bases; junction bases outside the gene matches: 3. CDR1 and CDR2 from the germline V gene are LNHNV and YYDKDF (reference sequence). CDR3 size: 13 residues. The CDR3 sequence is CATTGTGHNEQFF. DNA for the CDR3: TGTGCCACCACTGGGACAGGGCACAATGAGCAGTTCTTC.

This rearrangement joins TRBV3-1 to TRBJ1-4, with TRBD1 matching 9 bases. Trimming took 4 bases from V and 8 from J; bases not matched to a gene: 8. CDR3 length: 15 amino acids. Looked up from germline, CDR1 is LGHDT and CDR2 is YNNKEL (reference sequence). CDR3 in amino acids: CASSPQGQGGEKLFF. DNA for the CDR3: TGTGCCAGCAGCCCCCAGGGACAGGGAGGCGAAAAACTGTTTTTT.

The rearrangement uses TRBV20-1 and TRBJ1-5; possible D gene TRBD1, 6 bases. The ends were cut back, 5 bases at V and 6 bases at J, with 20 bases in the middle. Germline loops: CDR1 DFQATT, CDR2 SNEGSKA (reference sequence). The CDR3 consists of 15 residues. CDR3 region: CSAAAGTRRGQPQHF. Written as DNA, the CDR3 is TGCAGTGCTGCTGCCGGGACACGTAGAGGTCAGCCCCAGCATTTT.

This clonotype was detected only a few times. Relative to the germline gene, one junction end is altered; a read error may explain this. The chain couples TRBV20-1 to TRBJ1-1; perhaps TRBD1 as D (6 bases). The germline gives CDR1 DFQATT, CDR2 SNEGSKA (reference sequence). The CDR3 is 16 amino acids. The CDR3 coding sequence is TGCAGTGCTAGGGGCCTCCCCGGGACATTGAGCACTGGAGCTTTCTTT. Protein: CSARGLPGTLSTGAFF.

This clonotype was observed a few times. The chain combines TRBV7-8 with TRBJ2-2; D may be TRBD1 or TRBD2 (6 bases each). The CDR3 is made up of 15 amino acids. V lost 2 bases and J lost 3, with 10 bases in between. The V gene's germline CDR1 is SGHVS and CDR2 FQNEAQ. The CDR3 DNA sequence: TGTGCCAGCAGCTTAAGGGGGGATTACACCGGGGAGCTGTTTTTT. It is translated as CASSLRGDYTGELFF.

The table lists this clonotype with a few counts. The chain joins TRBV5-1 to TRBJ1-1; TRBD1 agrees at 8 bases. This CDR3 is built from 12 residues. CDR1 is SGHRS and CDR2 is YFSETQ in the germline V gene. With V trimmed by 4 bases and J by 7 bases, 3 bases remained unmatched. CDR3 residues: CASSLDRVEAFF. CDR3 coding DNA: TGCGCCAGCAGCCTGGACAGGGTTGAAGCTTTCTTT.

J is TRBJ1-3 and V is TRBV2, with D possibly being TRBD1 (5 bases). CDR1 and CDR2 from the germline V gene are SNHLY and FYNNEI. The CDR3 covers 18 residues. The CDR3 loop is CVPKQKLGGLRTGNTIYF. CDR3 bases: TGTGTACCGAAGCAAAAATTGGGGGGACTCCGGACGGGAAACACCATATATTTT.

The chain is built from TRBV5-4 and TRBJ1-1; D not resolved. V lost 0 bases and J 3 bases, leaving 6 bases between the germline ends. The length of the CDR3 is 13 residues. Germline CDR1 is SGHNT and CDR2 is YYREEE (reference sequence). In DNA form, the CDR3 reads TGTGCCAGCAGCTTGGAGGCATACACTGAAGCTTTCTTT. This sequence encodes CASSLEAYTEAFF.

The table lists this clonotype with many counts. This chain links TRBV25-1 with TRBJ2-1; TRBD2 matches 8 bases. This CDR3 contains 15 residues. J was trimmed by 2 bases and V by 3 bases; bases with no gene match: 3. The germline V gene has CDR1 MGHDK and CDR2 SYGVNS. The CDR3 region has the DNA TGTGCCAGCAGTGACCCGGGACTAGCCTACAATGAGCAGTTCTTC. Translation: CASSDPGLAYNEQFF.